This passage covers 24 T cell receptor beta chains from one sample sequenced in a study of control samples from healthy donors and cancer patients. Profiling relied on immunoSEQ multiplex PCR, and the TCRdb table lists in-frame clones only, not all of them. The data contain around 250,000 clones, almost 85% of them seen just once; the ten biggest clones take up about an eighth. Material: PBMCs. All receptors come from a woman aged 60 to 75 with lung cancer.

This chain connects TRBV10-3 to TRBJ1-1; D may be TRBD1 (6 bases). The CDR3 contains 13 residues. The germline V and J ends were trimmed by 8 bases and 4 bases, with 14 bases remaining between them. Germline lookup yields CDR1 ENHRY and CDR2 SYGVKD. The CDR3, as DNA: TGTGCCATCGCAGGGGTCGGTGGCACTGAAGCTTTCTTT. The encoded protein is CAIAGVGGTEAFF.

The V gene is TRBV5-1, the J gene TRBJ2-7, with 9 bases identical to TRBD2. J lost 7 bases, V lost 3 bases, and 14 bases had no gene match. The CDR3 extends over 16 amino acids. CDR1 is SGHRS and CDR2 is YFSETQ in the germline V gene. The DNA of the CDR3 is TGCGCCAGCAGCTCCAAGTCTGGCGGGGGGGTCGGGGAGCAGTACTTC. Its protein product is CASSSKSGGGVGEQYF.

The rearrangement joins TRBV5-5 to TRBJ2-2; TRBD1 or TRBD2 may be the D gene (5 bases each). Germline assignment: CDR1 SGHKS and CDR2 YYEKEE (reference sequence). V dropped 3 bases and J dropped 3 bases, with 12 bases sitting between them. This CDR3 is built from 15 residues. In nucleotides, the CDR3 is TGTGCCAGCAGCTATGGGACCGCTTACACCGGGGAGCTGTTTTTT. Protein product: CASSYGTAYTGELFF.

The CDR3 nucleotides read TGTGCCAGCAGCCAGGTCCGGTCGAACACTGAAGCTTTCTTT. The encoded protein is CASSQVRSNTEAFF. The V and J genes are TRBV3-1 (or the pseudogene TRBV3-2) and TRBJ1-1; D unclear. The ends were cut back, 3 bases at V and 1 base at J, with 9 bases in the middle. The CDR3 has 14 residues. Germline V gene lookup returns CDR1 LGHDT and CDR2 YNNKEL (reference sequence).

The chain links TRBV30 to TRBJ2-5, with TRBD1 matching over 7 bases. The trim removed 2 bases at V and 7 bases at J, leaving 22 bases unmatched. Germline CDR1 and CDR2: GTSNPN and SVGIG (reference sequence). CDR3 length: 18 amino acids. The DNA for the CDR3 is TGTGCCTGGAGTATCCTCCACACGACAGGGAAGAAAGGGGTGACCCAGTACTTC. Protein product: CAWSILHTTGKKGVTQYF.

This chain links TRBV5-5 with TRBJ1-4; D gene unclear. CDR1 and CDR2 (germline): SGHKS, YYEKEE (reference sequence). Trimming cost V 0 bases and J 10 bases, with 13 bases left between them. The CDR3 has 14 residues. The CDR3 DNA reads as TGTGCCAGCAGCTTGGATTTGAGGGAATTAAAACTGTTTTTT. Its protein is CASSLDLRELKLFF.

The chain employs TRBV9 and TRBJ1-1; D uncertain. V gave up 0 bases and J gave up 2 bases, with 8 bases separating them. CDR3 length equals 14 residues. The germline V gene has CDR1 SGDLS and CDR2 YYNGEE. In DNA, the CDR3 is TGTGCCAGCAGCGTAGTGCCCGCTAACACTGAAGCTTTCTTT. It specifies CASSVVPANTEAFF.

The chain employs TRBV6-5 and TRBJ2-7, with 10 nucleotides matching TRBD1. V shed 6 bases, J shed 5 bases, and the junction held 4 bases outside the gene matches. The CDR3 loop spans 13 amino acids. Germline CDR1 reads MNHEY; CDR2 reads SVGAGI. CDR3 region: CASSPGQGDEQYF. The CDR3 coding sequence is TGTGCCAGCAGCCCAGGACAGGGGGACGAGCAGTACTTC.

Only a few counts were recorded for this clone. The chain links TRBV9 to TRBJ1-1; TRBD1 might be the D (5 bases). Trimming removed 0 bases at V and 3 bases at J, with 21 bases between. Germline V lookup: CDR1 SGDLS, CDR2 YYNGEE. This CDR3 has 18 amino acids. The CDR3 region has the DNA TGTGCCAGCAGCGTAGAAGGGGTTGGCGGTTGGGTTGACACTGAAGCTTTCTTT. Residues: CASSVEGVGGWVDTEAFF.

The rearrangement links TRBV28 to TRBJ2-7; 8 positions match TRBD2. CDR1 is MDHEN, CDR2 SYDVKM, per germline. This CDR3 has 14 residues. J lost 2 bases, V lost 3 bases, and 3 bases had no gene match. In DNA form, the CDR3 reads TGTGCCAGCAGTTTGGGAGCGGGGGCCTACGAGCAGTACTTC. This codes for CASSLGAGAYEQYF.

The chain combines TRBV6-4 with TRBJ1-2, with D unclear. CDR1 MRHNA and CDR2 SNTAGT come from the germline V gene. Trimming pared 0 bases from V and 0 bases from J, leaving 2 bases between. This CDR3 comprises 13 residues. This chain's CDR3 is CASSDSSNYGYTF. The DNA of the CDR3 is TGTGCCAGCAGTGACTCGTCTAACTATGGCTACACCTTC.

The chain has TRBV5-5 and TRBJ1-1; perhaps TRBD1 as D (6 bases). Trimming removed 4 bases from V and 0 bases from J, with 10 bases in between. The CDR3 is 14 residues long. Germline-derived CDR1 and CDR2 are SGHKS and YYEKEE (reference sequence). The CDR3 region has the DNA TGTGCCAGCAGCAGGACAGCCATGAACACTGAAGCTTTCTTT. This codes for CASSRTAMNTEAFF. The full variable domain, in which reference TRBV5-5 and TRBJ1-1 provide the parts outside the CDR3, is DAGVTQSPTHLIKTRGQQVTLRCSPISGHKSVSWYQQVLGQGPQFIFQYYEKEERGRGNFPDRFSARQFPNYSSELNVNALLLGDSALYLCASSRTAMNTEAFFGQGTRLTVV.

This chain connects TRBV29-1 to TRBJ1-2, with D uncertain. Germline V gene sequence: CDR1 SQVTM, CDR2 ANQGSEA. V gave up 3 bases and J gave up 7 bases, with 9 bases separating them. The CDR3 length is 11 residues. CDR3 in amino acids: CSVDQSPGYTF. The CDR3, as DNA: TGCAGCGTTGATCAGTCTCCTGGCTACACCTTC.

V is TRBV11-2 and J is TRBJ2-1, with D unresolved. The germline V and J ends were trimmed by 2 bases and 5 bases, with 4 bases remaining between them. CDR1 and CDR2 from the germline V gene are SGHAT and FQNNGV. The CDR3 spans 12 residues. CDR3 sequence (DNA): TGTGCCAGCAGCTTACTGAACAATGAGCAGTTCTTC. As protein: CASSLLNNEQFF.

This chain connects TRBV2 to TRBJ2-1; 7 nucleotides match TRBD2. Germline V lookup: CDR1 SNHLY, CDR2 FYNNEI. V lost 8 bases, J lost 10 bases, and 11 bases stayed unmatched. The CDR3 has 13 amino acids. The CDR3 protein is CASRSAGVGEQFF. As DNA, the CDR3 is TGTGCCAGCCGTTCGGCGGGAGTGGGAGAGCAGTTCTTC.

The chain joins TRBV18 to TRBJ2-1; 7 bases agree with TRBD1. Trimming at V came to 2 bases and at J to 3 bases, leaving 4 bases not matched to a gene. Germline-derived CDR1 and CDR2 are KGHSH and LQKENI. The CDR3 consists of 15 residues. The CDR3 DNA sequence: TGTGCCAGCTCACCATCGACAGGGAGCTACAATGAGCAGTTCTTC. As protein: CASSPSTGSYNEQFF.

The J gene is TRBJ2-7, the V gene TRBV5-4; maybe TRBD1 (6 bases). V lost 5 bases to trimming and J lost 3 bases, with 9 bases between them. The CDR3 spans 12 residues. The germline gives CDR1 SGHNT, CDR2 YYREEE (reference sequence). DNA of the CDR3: TGTGCCAGCAGTCAGGACAGCTACGAGCAGTACTTC. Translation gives CASSQDSYEQYF.

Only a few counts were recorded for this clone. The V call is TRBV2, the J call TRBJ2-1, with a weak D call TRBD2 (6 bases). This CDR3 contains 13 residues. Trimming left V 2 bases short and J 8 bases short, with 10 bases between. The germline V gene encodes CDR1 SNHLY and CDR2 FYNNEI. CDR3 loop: CASSEWRVDEQFF. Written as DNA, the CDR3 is TGTGCCAGCAGTGAATGGAGGGTGGATGAGCAGTTCTTC. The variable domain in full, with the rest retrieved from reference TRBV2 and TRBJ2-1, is EPEVTQTPSHQVTQMGQEVILRCVPISNHLYFYWYRQILGQKVEFLVSFYNNEISEKSEIFDDQFSVERPDGSNFTLKIRSTKLEDSAMYFCASSEWRVDEQFFGPGTRLTVL.

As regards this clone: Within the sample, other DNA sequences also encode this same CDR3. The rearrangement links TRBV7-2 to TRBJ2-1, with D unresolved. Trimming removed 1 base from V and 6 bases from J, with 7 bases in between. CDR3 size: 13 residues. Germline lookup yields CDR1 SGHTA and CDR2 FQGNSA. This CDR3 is CASSLGLLNEQFF. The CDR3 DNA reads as TGTGCCAGCAGCTTAGGGTTACTCAATGAGCAGTTCTTC. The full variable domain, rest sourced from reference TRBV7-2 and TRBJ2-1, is GAGVSQSPSNKVTEKGKDVELRCDPISGHTALYWYRQSLGQGLEFLIYFQGNSAPDKSGLPSDRFSAERTGGSVSTLTIQRTQQEDSAVYLCASSLGLLNEQFFGPGTRLTVL.

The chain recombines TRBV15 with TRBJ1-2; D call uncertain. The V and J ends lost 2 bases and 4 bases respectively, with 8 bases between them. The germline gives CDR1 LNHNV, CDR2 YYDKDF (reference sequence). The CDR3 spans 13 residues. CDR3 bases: TGTGCCACCAGCAGACCCGGTGGCTATGGCTACACCTTC. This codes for CATSRPGGYGYTF.

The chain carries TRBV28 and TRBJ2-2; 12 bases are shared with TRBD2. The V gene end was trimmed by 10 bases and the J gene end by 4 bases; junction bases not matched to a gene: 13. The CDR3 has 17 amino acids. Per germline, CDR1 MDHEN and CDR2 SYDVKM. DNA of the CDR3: TGTGCCACACAACTAGCGGGAGGCCGGCCGGGCACCGGGGAGCTGTTTTTT. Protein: CATQLAGGRPGTGELFF.

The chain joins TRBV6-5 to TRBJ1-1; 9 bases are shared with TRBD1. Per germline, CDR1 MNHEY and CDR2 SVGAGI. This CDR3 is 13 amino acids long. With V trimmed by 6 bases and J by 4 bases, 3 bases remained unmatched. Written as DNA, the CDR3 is TGTGCCAGCAGCAGGACAGGGGCCACTGAAGCTTTCTTT. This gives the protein CASSRTGATEAFF.

CDR3 region: CASSQQGGYGYTF. CDR3 nucleotides: TGTGCCAGCAGCCAACAGGGAGGGTACGGCTACACCTTC. The rearrangement links TRBV14 to TRBJ1-2; possible D gene TRBD1, 5 bases. Deletions cut 2 bases from V and 8 bases from J, with 12 bases between. This CDR3 spans 13 amino acids. Germline V gives CDR1 SGHDN, CDR2 FVKESK.

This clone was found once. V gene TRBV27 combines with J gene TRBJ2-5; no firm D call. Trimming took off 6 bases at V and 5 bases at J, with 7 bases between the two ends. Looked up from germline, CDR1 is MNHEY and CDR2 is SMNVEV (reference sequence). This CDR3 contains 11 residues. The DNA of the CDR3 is TGTGCCAGCAGGTATCGGGAGACCCAGTACTTC. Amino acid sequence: CASRYRETQYF.